The source of this T cell receptor (beta chain) is a study of T cells after yellow fever vaccination. Study conclusions and caveats: Post-booster reappearance was seen for most primary-vaccination clones (96% CD4, 80% to 90% CD8).

This clonotype has just a few counts. The antigen is unknown. CDR1 SEHNR and CDR2 FQNEAQ come from the germline V gene (reference sequence). The V end lost 4 bases, the J end lost 5 bases, and 9 bases lay between the germline ends. The CDR3 length is 13 residues. Template switching with 5'RACE generated the TCR cDNA and added a universal primer site and UMIs. From the 5' RACE reads, TCRdb called clonotypes with MiXCR, one entry per CDR3 protein. In the table there are about 550,000 distinct CDR3 sequences, roughly 19% of which are singletons. Sample: PBMCs, taken 15 days after the yellow fever booster vaccination. This TCR was recovered from a young man who received the YFV17D yellow fever vaccine. The rearrangement uses TRBV7-9 and TRBJ1-5, with unresolved D. This CDR3 is CASSYWADQPQHF. The CDR3, as DNA: TGTGCCAGCAGCTACTGGGCGGATCAGCCCCAGCATTTT.